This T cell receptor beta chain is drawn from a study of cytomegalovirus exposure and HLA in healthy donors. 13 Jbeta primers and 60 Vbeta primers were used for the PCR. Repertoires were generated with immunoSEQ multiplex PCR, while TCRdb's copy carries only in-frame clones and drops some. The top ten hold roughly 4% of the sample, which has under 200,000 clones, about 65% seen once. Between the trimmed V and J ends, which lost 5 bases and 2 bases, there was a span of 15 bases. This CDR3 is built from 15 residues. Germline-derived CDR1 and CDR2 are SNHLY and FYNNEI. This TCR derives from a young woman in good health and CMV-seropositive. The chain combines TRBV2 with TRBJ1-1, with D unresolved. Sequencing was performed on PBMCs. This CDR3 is CASSLEGGINTEAFF. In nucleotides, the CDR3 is TGTGCCAGCAGTCTCGAGGGAGGCATCAACACTGAAGCTTTCTTT.